The subject of this entry is one TCR beta chain. Its antigen is currently unknown. At one of its ends the junction is not consistent with the germline gene, which may arise from a read error. This sample is part of a study of cytomegalovirus exposure and HLA in healthy donors. Whole-study findings and limits: What TCR beta sequences reportedly achieved was accurate prediction of HLA-A and HLA-B alleles in most subjects. Some V segments, TRBV6-2 and TRBV6-3 among them, were indistinguishable and were therefore excluded. In vitro confirmation showed a few CMV-associated chains to be CMV antigen specific.

The CDR3 totals 13 residues. Germline V CDR1 and CDR2: SGHVS, FQNEAQ. The PCR contained 60 Vbeta and 13 Jbeta primers. Clones were sequenced by immunoSEQ multiplex PCR, and TCRdb holds only the in-frame ones, with some missing. This table holds about 190,000 clones, 70% to 75% found once. Material for sequencing was PBMCs. The V and J genes are TRBV7-8 and TRBJ1-2; D might be TRBD1 (5 bases). The receptor's source is a man in his thirties or forties in good health and CMV-seropositive. CDR3 sequence (DNA): TGTGCCAGCAGCTCGAGAGATTCAGGGCGTGTTCTCTTC. This encodes CASSSRDSGRVLF.